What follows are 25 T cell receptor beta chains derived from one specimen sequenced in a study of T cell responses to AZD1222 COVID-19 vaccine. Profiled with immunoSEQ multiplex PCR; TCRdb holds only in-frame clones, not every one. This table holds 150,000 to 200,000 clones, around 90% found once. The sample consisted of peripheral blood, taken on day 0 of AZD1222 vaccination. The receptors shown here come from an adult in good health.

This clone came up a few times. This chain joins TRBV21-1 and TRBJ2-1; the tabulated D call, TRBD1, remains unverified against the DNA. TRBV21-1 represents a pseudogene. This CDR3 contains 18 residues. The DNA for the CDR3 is TGTGCCAGCAGCAAAAAGGTGCCCCGGGACAGGGCCTCCAATGAGCAGTTCTTC. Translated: CASSKKVPRDRASNEQFF.

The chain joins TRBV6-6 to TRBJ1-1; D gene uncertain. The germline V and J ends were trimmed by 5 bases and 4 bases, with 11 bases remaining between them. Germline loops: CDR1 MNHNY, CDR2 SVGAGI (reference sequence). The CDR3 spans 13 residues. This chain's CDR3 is CASSPPGSTEAFF. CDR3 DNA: TGTGCCAGCAGTCCTCCCGGTTCCACTGAAGCTTTCTTT.

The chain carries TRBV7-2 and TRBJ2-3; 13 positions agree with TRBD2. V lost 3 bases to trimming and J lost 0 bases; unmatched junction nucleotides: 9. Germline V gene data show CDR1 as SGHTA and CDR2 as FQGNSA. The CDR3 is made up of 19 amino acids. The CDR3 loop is CASSFRTSGGLPSTDTQYF. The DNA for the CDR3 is TGTGCCAGCAGCTTTCGGACTAGCGGGGGATTACCTAGCACAGATACGCAGTATTTT. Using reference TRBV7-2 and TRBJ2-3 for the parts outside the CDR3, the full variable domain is GAGVSQSPSNKVTEKGKDVELRCDPISGHTALYWYRQSLGQGLEFLIYFQGNSAPDKSGLPSDRFSAERTGGSVSTLTIQRTQQEDSAVYLCASSFRTSGGLPSTDTQYFGPGTRLTVL.

CDR3 sequence: CASSLGGTGYYEQYF. CDR3 nucleotides: TGTGCCAGCAGCCTGGGCGGGACAGGGTATTACGAGCAGTACTTC. The chain employs TRBV9 and TRBJ2-7; 9 bases are a match to TRBD1. The V and J ends lost 4 bases and 4 bases, in that order; junction bases with no gene match: 9. This CDR3 comprises 15 residues. Germline V gene lookup returns CDR1 SGDLS and CDR2 YYNGEE.

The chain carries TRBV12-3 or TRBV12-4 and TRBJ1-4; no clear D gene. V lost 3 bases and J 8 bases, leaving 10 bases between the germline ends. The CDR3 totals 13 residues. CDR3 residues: CASSFQVDEKLFF. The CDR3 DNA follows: TGTGCCAGCAGTTTCCAGGTCGACGAAAAACTGTTTTTT.

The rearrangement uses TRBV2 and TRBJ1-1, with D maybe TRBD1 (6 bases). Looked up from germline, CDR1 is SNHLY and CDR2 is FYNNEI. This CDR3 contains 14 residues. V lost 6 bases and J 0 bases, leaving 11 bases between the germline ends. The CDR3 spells CASRGQTLNTEAFF. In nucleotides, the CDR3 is TGTGCCAGCAGAGGACAGACTTTGAACACTGAAGCTTTCTTT.

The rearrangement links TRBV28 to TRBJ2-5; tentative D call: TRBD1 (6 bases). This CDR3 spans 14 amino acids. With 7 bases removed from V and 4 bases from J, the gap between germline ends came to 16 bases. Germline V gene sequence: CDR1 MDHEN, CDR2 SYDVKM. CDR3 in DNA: TGTGCCAGCAATTCTAGGGGGTTTACAGAGACCCAGTACTTC. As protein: CASNSRGFTETQYF.

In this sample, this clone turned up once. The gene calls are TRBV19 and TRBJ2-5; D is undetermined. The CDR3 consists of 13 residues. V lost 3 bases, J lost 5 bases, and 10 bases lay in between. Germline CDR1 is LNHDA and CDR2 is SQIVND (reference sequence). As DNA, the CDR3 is TGTGCCAGTAGTATTAGGCCCTGGGAGACCCAGTACTTC. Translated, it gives CASSIRPWETQYF.

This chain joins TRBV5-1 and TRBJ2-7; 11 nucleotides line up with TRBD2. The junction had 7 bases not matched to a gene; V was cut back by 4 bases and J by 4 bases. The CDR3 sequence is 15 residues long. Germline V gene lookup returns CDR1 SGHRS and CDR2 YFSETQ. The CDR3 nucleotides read TGCGCCAGCAGCCCCGGGACTAGCGGCCATTACGAGCAGTACTTC. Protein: CASSPGTSGHYEQYF.

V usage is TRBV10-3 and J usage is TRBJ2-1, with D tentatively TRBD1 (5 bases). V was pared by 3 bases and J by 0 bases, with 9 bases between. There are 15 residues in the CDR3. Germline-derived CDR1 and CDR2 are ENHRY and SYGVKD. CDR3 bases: TGTGCCATCAGTGACAGGGATCGCTCCTACAATGAGCAGTTCTTC. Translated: CAISDRDRSYNEQFF.

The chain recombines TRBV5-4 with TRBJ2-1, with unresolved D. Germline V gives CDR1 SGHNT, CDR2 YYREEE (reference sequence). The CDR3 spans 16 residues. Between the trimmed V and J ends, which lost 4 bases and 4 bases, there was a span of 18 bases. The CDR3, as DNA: TGTGCCAGCAGCGGTGGGATCTTATTACCATACAATGAGCAGTTCTTC. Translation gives CASSGGILLPYNEQFF.

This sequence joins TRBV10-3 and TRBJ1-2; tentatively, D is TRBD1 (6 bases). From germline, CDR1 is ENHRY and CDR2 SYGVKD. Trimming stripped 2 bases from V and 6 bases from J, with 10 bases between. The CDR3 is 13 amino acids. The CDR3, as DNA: TGTGCCATCAGTGAGGAGGGGGTCGATGGCTACACCTTC. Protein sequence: CAISEEGVDGYTF.

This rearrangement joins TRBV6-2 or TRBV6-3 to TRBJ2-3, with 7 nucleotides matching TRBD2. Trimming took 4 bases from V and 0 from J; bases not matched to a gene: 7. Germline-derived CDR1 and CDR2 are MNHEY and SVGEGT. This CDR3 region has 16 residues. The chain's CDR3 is CASSSGSGSSTDTQYF. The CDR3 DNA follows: TGTGCCAGCAGTTCGGGTAGCGGGTCGAGCACAGATACGCAGTATTTT.

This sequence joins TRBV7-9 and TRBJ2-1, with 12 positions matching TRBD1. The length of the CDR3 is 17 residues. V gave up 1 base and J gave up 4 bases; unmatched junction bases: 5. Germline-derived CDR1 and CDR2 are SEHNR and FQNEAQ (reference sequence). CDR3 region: CASSLDPGQGAYNEQFF. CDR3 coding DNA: TGTGCCAGCAGCTTAGACCCGGGACAGGGGGCTTACAATGAGCAGTTCTTC.

The CDR3 DNA reads TGTGCCAGTAGTTCGGCAATAGCGGGAGGCAACAATGAGCAGTTCTTC. It translates to CASSSAIAGGNNEQFF. The chain combines TRBV19 with TRBJ2-1; 10 bases line up with TRBD2. This CDR3 has 16 amino acids. CDR1 and CDR2 (germline): LNHDA, SQIVND (reference sequence). The V and J ends lost 5 bases and 5 bases, in that order; junction bases with no gene match: 9.

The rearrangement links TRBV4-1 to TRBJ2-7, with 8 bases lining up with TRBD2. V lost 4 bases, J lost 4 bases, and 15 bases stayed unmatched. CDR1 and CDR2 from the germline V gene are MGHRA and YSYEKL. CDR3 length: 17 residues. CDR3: CASSRSTGAGEGYEQYF. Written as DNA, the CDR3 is TGCGCCAGCAGCCGCTCGACGGGAGCGGGGGAAGGGTACGAGCAGTACTTC.

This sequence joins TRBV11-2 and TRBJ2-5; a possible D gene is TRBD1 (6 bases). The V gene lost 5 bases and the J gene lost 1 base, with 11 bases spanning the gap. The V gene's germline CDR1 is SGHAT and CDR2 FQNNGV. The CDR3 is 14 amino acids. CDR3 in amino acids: CASSTDSTQETQYF. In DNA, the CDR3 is TGTGCCAGCAGCACGGACAGCACCCAAGAGACCCAGTACTTC.

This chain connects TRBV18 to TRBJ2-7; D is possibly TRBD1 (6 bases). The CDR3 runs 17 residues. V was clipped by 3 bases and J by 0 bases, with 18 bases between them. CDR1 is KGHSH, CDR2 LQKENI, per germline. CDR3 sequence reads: CASSPGMVGRGSYEQYF. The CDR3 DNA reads TGTGCCAGCTCACCCGGAATGGTCGGCAGGGGCTCCTACGAGCAGTACTTC.

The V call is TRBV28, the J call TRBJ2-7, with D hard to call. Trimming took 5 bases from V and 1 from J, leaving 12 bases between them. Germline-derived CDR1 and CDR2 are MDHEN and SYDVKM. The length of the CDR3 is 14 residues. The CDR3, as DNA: TGTGCCAGCAGTGCACCGGGCCATTCCTACGAGCAGTACTTC. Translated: CASSAPGHSYEQYF.

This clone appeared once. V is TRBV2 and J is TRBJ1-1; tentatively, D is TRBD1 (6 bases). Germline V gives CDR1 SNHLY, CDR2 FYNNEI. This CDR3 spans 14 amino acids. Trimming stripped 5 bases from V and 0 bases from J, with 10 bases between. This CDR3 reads CASSTRQVNTEAFF. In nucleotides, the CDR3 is TGTGCCAGCAGTACCCGACAGGTGAACACTGAAGCTTTCTTT. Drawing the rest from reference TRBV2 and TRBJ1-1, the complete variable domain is EPEVTQTPSHQVTQMGQEVILRCVPISNHLYFYWYRQILGQKVEFLVSFYNNEISEKSEIFDDQFSVERPDGSNFTLKIRSTKLEDSAMYFCASSTRQVNTEAFFGQGTRLTVV.

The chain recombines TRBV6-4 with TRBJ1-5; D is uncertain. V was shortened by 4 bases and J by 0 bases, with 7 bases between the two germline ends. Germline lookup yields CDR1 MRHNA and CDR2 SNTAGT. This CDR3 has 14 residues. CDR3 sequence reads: CASSAEFSNQPQHF. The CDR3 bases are TGTGCCAGCAGTGCGGAGTTTAGCAATCAGCCCCAGCATTTT.

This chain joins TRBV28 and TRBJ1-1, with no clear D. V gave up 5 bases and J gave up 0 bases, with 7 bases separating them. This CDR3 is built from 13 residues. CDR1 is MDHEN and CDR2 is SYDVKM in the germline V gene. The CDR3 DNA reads TGTGCCAGCAGTACGGACCTGAACACTGAAGCTTTCTTT. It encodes CASSTDLNTEAFF.

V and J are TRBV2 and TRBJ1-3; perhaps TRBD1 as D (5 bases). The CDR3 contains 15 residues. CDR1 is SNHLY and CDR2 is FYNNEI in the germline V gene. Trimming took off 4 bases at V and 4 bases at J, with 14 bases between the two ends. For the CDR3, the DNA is TGTGCCAGCAGTGCAGACCAGGGATCCGGAAACACCATATATTTT. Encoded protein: CASSADQGSGNTIYF.

The CDR3 region has the DNA TGTGCCACCAGTGATTTAAATGGAGCGAGCTACGAGCAGTACTTC. It translates to CATSDLNGASYEQYF. This chain joins TRBV24-1 and TRBJ2-7; D unclear. Trimming shortened V by 1 base and J by 3 bases, and 12 bases separated the two germline ends. The CDR3 has 15 residues. Per the germline V gene, CDR1 is KGHDR and CDR2 is SFDVKD.

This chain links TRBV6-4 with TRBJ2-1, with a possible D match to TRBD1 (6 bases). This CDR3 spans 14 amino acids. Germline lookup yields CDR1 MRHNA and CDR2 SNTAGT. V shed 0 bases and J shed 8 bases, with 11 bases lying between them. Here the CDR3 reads CASSDSAGGYEQFF. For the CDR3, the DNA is TGTGCCAGCAGTGACTCGGCTGGGGGCTATGAGCAGTTCTTC.